This TCR beta chain was recorded in a study of blood T cell repertoires in COVID-19. Study context: Samples taken during acute and convalescent COVID-19 were collected in the United States, Italy and Spain.

Source study methods: It was from reference gene primer amplification that nucleated cell counts were estimated. Clones were read by immunoSEQ multiplex PCR, and TCRdb kept only the in-frame ones, dropping some. That table is the source of V, J and clone size, and D and trimming were worked out from the DNA. The table lists around 78,000 clones, 80% to 90% of them singletons. The CDR3 is made up of 11 amino acids. Trimming removed 5 bases at V and 11 bases at J, with 12 bases between. The germline CDR1 and CDR2 sequences are LNHDA and SQIVND (reference sequence). The sequence was obtained from a man aged 45-60 years with active COVID-19. The source material was peripheral blood. This chain uses TRBV19 with TRBJ1-1; D might be TRBD1 (6 bases). For the CDR3, the DNA is TGTGCCAGTAGTCTGACAGGTGAGGCTTTCTTT. Encoded protein: CASSLTGEAFF.